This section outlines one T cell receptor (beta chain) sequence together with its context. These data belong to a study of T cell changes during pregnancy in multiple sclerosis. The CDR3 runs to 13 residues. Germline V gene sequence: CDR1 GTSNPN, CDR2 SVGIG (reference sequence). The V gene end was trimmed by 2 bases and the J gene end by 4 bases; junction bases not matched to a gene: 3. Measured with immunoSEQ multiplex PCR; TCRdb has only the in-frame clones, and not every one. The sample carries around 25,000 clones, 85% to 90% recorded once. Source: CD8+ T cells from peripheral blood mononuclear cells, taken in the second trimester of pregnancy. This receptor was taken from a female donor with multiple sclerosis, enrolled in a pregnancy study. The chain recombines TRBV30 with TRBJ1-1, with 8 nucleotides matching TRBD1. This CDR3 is CAWSITGGTEAFF. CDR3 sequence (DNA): TGTGCCTGGAGTATTACAGGGGGCACTGAAGCTTTCTTT.